A selection of T cell receptor beta chains follows, all from one sample in a study of cytomegalovirus exposure and HLA in healthy donors. Profiled with immunoSEQ multiplex PCR; TCRdb holds only in-frame clones, not every one. The sample holds some 66,000 clones; more than 70% are singletons and the top ten take around 8.9%. The sample comprised PBMCs. Receptors were obtained from a middle-aged man in good health and CMV-seronegative. Each CDR3 is given with its conserved first and last residue. The D gene is left open where the match is weak. The size entry is marked missing in some rows and otherwise reads once, few, many or a size class.

v_gene: TRBV29-1
len: 13
abundance: NA
j_gene: TRBJ1-1
d_gene: NA
CDR3nt: TGCAGCGCAGAACAGGGTATGAACACTGAAGCTTTCTTT
CDR3aa: CSAEQGMNTEAFF

v_gene: TRBV15
len: 15
abundance: once
j_gene: TRBJ2-3
d_gene: TRBD1
CDR3nt: TGTGCCACCGAATGGGACAGGGAGAGCACAGATACGCAGTATTTT
CDR3aa: CATEWDRESTDTQYF

v_gene: TRBV6-1
len: 15
abundance: NA
j_gene: TRBJ2-2
d_gene: NA
CDR3nt: TGTGCCAGCACCGTGGGGGGAGCGAACACCGGGGAGCTGTTTTTT
CDR3aa: CASTVGGANTGELFF

v_gene: TRBV11-2
len: 14
abundance: NA
j_gene: TRBJ1-2
d_gene: TRBD1
CDR3nt: TGTGCCAGCAGCCCCCGGGACAGACCATATGGCTACACCTTC
CDR3aa: CASSPRDRPYGYTF

v_gene: TRBV19
len: 15
abundance: NA
j_gene: TRBJ2-5
d_gene: TRBD1
CDR3nt: TGTGCCAGTAGCACCGGGACAGGACTTCAAGAGACCCAGTACTTC
CDR3aa: CASSTGTGLQETQYF

v_gene: TRBV6-5
len: 15
abundance: few
j_gene: TRBJ1-1
d_gene: TRBD1
CDR3nt: TGTGCCAGCAGTCACTCCGGGACAGGGAACACTGAAGCTTTCTTT
CDR3aa: CASSHSGTGNTEAFF

v_gene: TRBV19
len: 17
abundance: NA
j_gene: TRBJ1-1
d_gene: NA
CDR3nt: TGTGCCAGTAGCACCTGGGTGGGAGGACGGGTGAACACTGAAGCTTTCTTT
CDR3aa: CASSTWVGGRVNTEAFF

v_gene: TRBV15
len: 15
abundance: NA
j_gene: TRBJ2-4
d_gene: NA
CDR3nt: TGTGCCACCAGCAGAGATCGCAGGCCTAAAAACATTCAGTACTTC
CDR3aa: CATSRDRRPKNIQYF

v_gene: TRBV7-8
len: 15
abundance: NA
j_gene: TRBJ2-3
d_gene: TRBD2
CDR3nt: TGTGCCAGCAGCTTACTGCGGGGGGGCACAGATACGCAGTATTTT
CDR3aa: CASSLLRGGTDTQYF

v_gene: TRBV6-4
len: 15
abundance: NA
j_gene: TRBJ2-3
d_gene: TRBD2
CDR3nt: TGTGCCAGCAGTAGCGGGAGCACCTTAACAGATACGCAGTATTTT
CDR3aa: CASSSGSTLTDTQYF

v_gene: TRBV14
len: 16
abundance: NA
j_gene: TRBJ2-2
d_gene: NA
CDR3nt: TGTGCCAGCAGCCACCGCGGACAGGGAGGGGCCGGGGAGCTGTTTTTT
CDR3aa: CASSHRGQGGAGELFF

v_gene: TRBV11-2
len: 15
abundance: medium-sized
j_gene: TRBJ2-1
d_gene: NA
CDR3nt: TGTGCCAGCAGCCCCCCGGGATTCTCCTACAATGAGCAGTTCTTC
CDR3aa: CASSPPGFSYNEQFF

v_gene: TRBV27
len: 14
abundance: NA
j_gene: TRBJ2-1
d_gene: NA
CDR3nt: TGTGCCAGCAAAACAGGGACGAGTAAGAATGAGCAGTTCTTC
CDR3aa: CASKTGTSKNEQFF

v_gene: TRBV5-6
len: 13
abundance: NA
j_gene: TRBJ1-1
d_gene: TRBD1
CDR3nt: TGTGCCAGCAGCCCGGGTGCCGGGACAGGAGCTTTCTTT
CDR3aa: CASSPGAGTGAFF

v_gene: TRBV19
len: 15
abundance: NA
j_gene: TRBJ2-2
d_gene: NA
CDR3nt: TGTGCCAGTAGTCCACTGGGGGCCGGCACCGGGGAGCTGTTTTTT
CDR3aa: CASSPLGAGTGELFF

v_gene: TRBV6-5
len: 14
abundance: NA
j_gene: TRBJ2-7
d_gene: NA
CDR3nt: TGTGCCAGCAGTTACTCTTCTGCGAGGTATGAGCAGTACTTC
CDR3aa: CASSYSSARYEQYF

v_gene: TRBV10-2
len: 15
abundance: NA
j_gene: TRBJ1-5
d_gene: NA
CDR3nt: TGCGCCAGCAGTGAGTGGGGGGTAAGCAATCAGCCCCAGCATTTT
CDR3aa: CASSEWGVSNQPQHF

v_gene: TRBV6-1
len: 13
abundance: few
j_gene: TRBJ2-4
d_gene: NA
CDR3nt: TGTGCCAGCAGTGACTGGGCCCAAAACATTCAGTACTTC
CDR3aa: CASSDWAQNIQYF

v_gene: TRBV4-1
len: 18
abundance: few
j_gene: TRBJ2-3
d_gene: TRBD1
CDR3nt: TGCGCCAGCAGCCAGGTTAAGCCTGCGGACAGGGGGACAGATACGCAGTATTTT
CDR3aa: CASSQVKPADRGTDTQYF

v_gene: TRBV7-2
len: 18
abundance: NA
j_gene: TRBJ2-1
d_gene: TRBD2
CDR3nt: TGTGCCAGCAGCTTCCCAGCGGGGGGGAAGTTATCCTACAATGAGCAGTTCTTC
CDR3aa: CASSFPAGGKLSYNEQFF